The 27 T cell receptor beta chains in this list originate from one sample, sequenced in a study of PD-L1 blockade in urothelial cancer. Assay: immunoSEQ multiplex PCR; the TCRdb copy retains only in-frame clones and omits some. The sample contains about 110,000 clones, around 93% of which appear only once. Time point given: peripheral blood 6 weeks after treatment start. Sequenced material: PBMCs, taken around atezolizumab (anti-PD-L1) treatment. All receptors derive from a man in his sixties with urothelial cancer.

The J gene is TRBJ2-3, the V gene TRBV7-6, with 7 bases lining up with TRBD2. V lost 2 bases and J lost 3; bases outside the gene matches: 11. The CDR3 is made up of 17 amino acids. Germline V gene lookup returns CDR1 SGHVS and CDR2 FNYEAQ. Written as DNA, the CDR3 is TGTGCCAGCAGCTTATCGGCGGGGGTATATCTGACAGATACGCAGTATTTT. It specifies CASSLSAGVYLTDTQYF.

This rearrangement joins TRBV9 to TRBJ2-1; 7 bases fit TRBD2. The CDR3 runs 17 residues. Trimming cost V 1 base and J 1 base; bases outside gene matches: 8. CDR1 is SGDLS and CDR2 is YYNGEE in the germline V gene. The CDR3 protein is CASSVLAGGLSYNEQFF. The CDR3 DNA follows: TGTGCCAGCAGCGTATTAGCCGGGGGGTTATCCTACAATGAGCAGTTCTTC.

J is TRBJ1-1 and V is TRBV7-3; no firm D call. The CDR3 extends over 14 amino acids. The V end was cut by 4 bases, the J end by 1 base, with 10 bases between. CDR1 is SGHTA, CDR2 FQGTGA, per germline. CDR3 region: CASSSPRGNTEAFF. The CDR3 bases are TGTGCCAGCAGCTCCCCTCGGGGGAACACTGAAGCTTTCTTT.

The V call is TRBV5-1, the J call TRBJ2-3; 13 nucleotides agree with TRBD2. This CDR3 contains 16 residues. The trim removed 3 bases at V and 2 bases at J, leaving 3 bases unmatched. Germline CDR1 and CDR2: SGHRS and YFSETQ. The CDR3 region has the DNA TGCGCCAGCAGCTCGGGACTAGCGGGGATCACAGATACGCAGTATTTT. It specifies CASSSGLAGITDTQYF. Drawing the rest from reference TRBV5-1 and TRBJ2-3, the complete variable domain is KAGVTQTPRYLIKTRGQQVTLSCSPISGHRSVSWYQQTPGQGLQFLFEYFSETQRNKGNFPGRFSGRQFSNSRSEMNVSTLELGDSALYLCASSSGLAGITDTQYFGPGTRLTVL.

This sequence joins TRBV28 and TRBJ2-7; D perhaps matches TRBD2 (7 bases). The CDR3 is 15 residues long. CDR1 and CDR2 from the germline V gene are MDHEN and SYDVKM. V lost 6 bases to trimming and J lost 4 bases, with 19 bases between them. The CDR3 sequence: CASSIRAGEGYEQYF. The CDR3 bases are TGTGCCAGCAGCATTAGGGCAGGGGAGGGTTACGAGCAGTACTTC.

The rearrangement links TRBV19 to TRBJ2-3, with 8 bases lining up with TRBD1. Germline V lookup: CDR1 LNHDA, CDR2 SQIVND (reference sequence). CDR3 length: 16 amino acids. V was clipped by 3 bases and J by 4 bases; unmatched bases: 9. The CDR3 region has the DNA TGTGCCAGTAGTATTAATAACGCAGGGGGCGCAGATACGCAGTATTTT. Its protein product is CASSINNAGGADTQYF.

The rearrangement links TRBV5-6 to TRBJ1-1, with D perhaps matching TRBD1 (5 bases). This CDR3 has 18 amino acids. Deletions cut 1 base from V and 1 base from J, with 20 bases between. Germline CDR1 SGHDT, CDR2 YYEEEE. CDR3: CASSLWGWGTISNTEAFF. Here the CDR3 DNA reads TGTGCCAGCAGCTTGTGGGGCTGGGGAACCATTTCGAACACTGAAGCTTTCTTT.

The chain uses TRBV11-1 and TRBJ2-3; 11 nucleotides match TRBD2. V lost 4 bases, J lost 14 bases, and 5 bases stayed unmatched. Germline V CDR1 and CDR2: SGHAT, FQDESV (reference sequence). The CDR3 contains 12 residues. The CDR3: CASSSSSGGLYF. CDR3 nucleotide sequence: TGTGCCAGCAGCTCCTCTAGCGGGGGGTTGTATTTT.

A word on this clone: An end of the junction differs from the germline gene, which may be a read error. The CDR3, as DNA: TGCGCCAGCAGCCAAGAGTGGCAGTTCTCCAACGAGCAGTACTTC. Translated, it gives CASSQEWQFSNEQYF. The V gene is TRBV4-3, the J gene TRBJ2-7; D gene uncertain. This CDR3 spans 15 amino acids. Germline CDR1 is LGHNA and CDR2 is YSLEER.

This sequence joins TRBV5-1 and TRBJ2-5; D is perhaps TRBD1 (6 bases). Per the germline V gene, CDR1 is SGHRS and CDR2 is YFSETQ. This CDR3 contains 15 residues. The V end lost 4 bases, the J end lost 2 bases, and 15 bases lay between the germline ends. CDR3 sequence reads: CASSPSQGSQETQYF. CDR3 nucleotide sequence: TGCGCCAGCAGCCCCTCTCAGGGGAGTCAAGAGACCCAGTACTTC.

J is TRBJ1-4 and V is TRBV6-1, with TRBD1 as a possible D gene (5 bases). Trimming removed 3 bases at V and 3 bases at J, with 14 bases between. The CDR3 has 16 residues. Germline V gene sequence: CDR1 MNHNS, CDR2 SASEGT. The CDR3 region has the DNA TGTGCCAGCAGTGACGTTGCGGGGGGGGCTAATGAAAAACTGTTTTTT. Translating gives CASSDVAGGANEKLFF.

The V gene is TRBV27, the J gene TRBJ1-6; 7 bases match TRBD1. CDR1 MNHEY and CDR2 SMNVEV come from the germline V gene (reference sequence). Trimming took 5 bases from V and 3 from J; bases not matched to a gene: 7. The CDR3 spans 16 residues. CDR3 coding DNA: TGTGCCAGCAGTCCTCTTCGGACAGGCTATAATTCACCCCTCCACTTT. It codes for CASSPLRTGYNSPLHF.

Only one count was recorded for this clone. The chain has TRBV5-1 and TRBJ1-4; 8 bases agree with TRBD1. The V segment lost 3 bases and the J segment 7 bases; nucleotides outside the gene matches: 5. Germline CDR1 is SGHRS and CDR2 is YFSETQ. The CDR3 runs 14 residues. The CDR3 sequence: CASSWTGRGEKLFF. The CDR3 nucleotides are TGCGCCAGCAGCTGGACAGGGAGGGGTGAAAAACTGTTTTTT.

The V call is TRBV29-1, the J call TRBJ1-2; 7 bases are shared with TRBD1. This CDR3 has 14 residues. The V gene's germline CDR1 is SQVTM and CDR2 ANQGSEA. Trimming took 3 bases from V and 7 from J; bases not matched to a gene: 11. CDR3 DNA: TGCAGCGTTGATTGCGATAGGGGGCTTTGTGGCTACACCTTC. The encoded protein is CSVDCDRGLCGYTF.

V and J are TRBV2 and TRBJ2-1; 11 bases agree with TRBD2. This CDR3 has 15 amino acids. Germline V gives CDR1 SNHLY, CDR2 FYNNEI. J gave up 4 bases and V 4 bases, and 3 bases lay outside the gene matches. In DNA form, the CDR3 reads TGTGCCAGCAGTGGAGGACTAGCGGGTTACAATGAGCAGTTCTTC. It codes for CASSGGLAGYNEQFF.

The V and J genes are TRBV4-2 and TRBJ1-3; 8 bases match TRBD1. The CDR3 is made up of 19 amino acids. Trimming cost V 0 bases and J 2 bases; bases outside gene matches: 12. Germline V lookup: CDR1 LGHNA, CDR2 YNFKEQ. The CDR3 DNA reads TGTGCCAGCAGCCAAGATTTCCGGGACAGGAGGTTAGCTGGAAACACCATATATTTT. Translating it yields CASSQDFRDRRLAGNTIYF.

This chain joins TRBV11-2 and TRBJ2-1; 7 bases fit TRBD1. The CDR3 runs 16 residues. From germline, CDR1 is SGHAT and CDR2 FQNNGV. With V trimmed by 5 bases and J by 2 bases, 9 bases remained unmatched. The CDR3 spells CASSTLTGEAYNEQFF. The CDR3, as DNA: TGTGCCAGCAGCACTCTAACAGGGGAAGCCTACAATGAGCAGTTCTTC.

CDR3 nucleotides: TGCAGCGTTGGACAGGGGGCCTACGAGCAGTACTTC. Protein product: CSVGQGAYEQYF. The genes are TRBV29-1 and TRBJ2-7; TRBD1 aligns across 9 bases. The V segment lost 4 bases and the J segment 2 bases; nucleotides outside the gene matches: 0. Germline assignment: CDR1 SQVTM and CDR2 ANQGSEA. The CDR3 loop spans 12 amino acids.

V is TRBV13 and J is TRBJ2-7, with 12 bases lining up with TRBD2. Germline V CDR1 and CDR2: PRHDT, FYEKMQ (reference sequence). Losses at the gene ends were 4 bases for V and 3 bases for J; bases not matched to a gene: 1. The CDR3 sequence is 14 residues long. The CDR3 protein is CASSSSGGGYEQYF. CDR3 nucleotides: TGTGCCAGCAGCTCTAGCGGGGGGGGCTACGAGCAGTACTTC.

V is TRBV5-1 and J is TRBJ2-5; 7 bases align to TRBD2. Germline CDR1 is SGHRS and CDR2 is YFSETQ. V shed 4 bases and J 0 bases; nucleotides not matched to a gene: 9. The CDR3 has 16 amino acids. CDR3 nucleotide sequence: TGCGCCAGCAGCCCCCGGGGCGGGGGATACCAAGAGACCCAGTACTTC. This translates into CASSPRGGGYQETQYF.

Worth noting for this clone: Germline is not matched at one junction end, which may reflect a read error. The rearrangement uses TRBV6-1 and TRBJ2-7; possibly TRBD1 for D (6 bases). Germline-derived CDR1 and CDR2 are MNHNS and SASEGT. The CDR3 covers 13 residues. CDR3 sequence: CASSVGQLQKGHF. The CDR3 region has the DNA TGTGCCAGCAGTGTAGGACAGCTACAAAAGGGCCACTTC.

This rearrangement joins TRBV19 to TRBJ2-3; 12 nucleotides match TRBD2. The length of the CDR3 is 15 residues. Germline V gives CDR1 LNHDA, CDR2 SQIVND (reference sequence). The ends lost 6 bases at V and 2 bases at J; junction bases unmatched: 3. CDR3 bases: TGTGCCAGTAGGCGACTAGCGGGGGACACAGATACGCAGTATTTT. It translates to CASRRLAGDTDTQYF.

A few counts support this clone. The chain uses TRBV4-1 and TRBJ1-2; D is perhaps TRBD1 (5 bases). Germline assignment: CDR1 MGHRA and CDR2 YSYEKL. There are 14 residues in the CDR3. V gave up 0 bases and J gave up 4 bases, with 9 bases separating them. The CDR3 bases are TGCGCCAGCAGCCAAGAGGGCAGGGCCTATGGCTACACCTTC. Translated: CASSQEGRAYGYTF.

V and J are TRBV6-5 and TRBJ2-2; TRBD1 matches 7 bases. Germline V CDR1 and CDR2: MNHEY, SVGAGI. The CDR3 is 16 residues long. The V gene end was trimmed by 2 bases and the J gene end by 3 bases; junction bases not matched to a gene: 6. The CDR3 sequence is CASSYRRQGDTGELFF. The CDR3 DNA is TGTGCCAGCAGTTACCGCAGACAGGGCGACACCGGGGAGCTGTTTTTT.

The chain joins TRBV7-2 to TRBJ2-5, with D maybe TRBD1 (6 bases). Germline loops: CDR1 SGHTA, CDR2 FQGNSA. The CDR3 sequence is 13 residues long. Trimming removed 5 bases from V and 5 bases from J, with 12 bases in between. The CDR3 spells CASSLGQLETQYF. CDR3 bases: TGTGCCAGCAGCCTAGGACAGTTGGAGACCCAGTACTTC.

The chain combines TRBV5-1 with TRBJ2-4; D perhaps matches TRBD2 (6 bases). The V and J ends lost 0 bases and 1 base respectively, with 11 bases between them. The CDR3 loop spans 16 amino acids. Germline V gene data show CDR1 as SGHRS and CDR2 as YFSETQ. The DNA of the CDR3 is TGCGCCAGCAGCTTGGCCCTAGCGATGGCCAAAAACATTCAGTACTTC. This translates into CASSLALAMAKNIQYF.

The CDR3 sequence: CASSWGSGGLLTSGTDTQYF. The CDR3, as DNA: TGCGCCAGCAGCTGGGGAAGCGGGGGGCTCCTAACCTCTGGCACAGATACGCAGTATTTT. The gene calls are TRBV5-1 and TRBJ2-3; 9 bases agree with TRBD2. V trimming: 3 bases; J trimming: 1 base; junction bases outside the gene matches: 18. The CDR3 is 20 amino acids. Germline-derived CDR1 and CDR2 are SGHRS and YFSETQ.